The sequence of this T cell receptor beta chain was determined in a study of control samples from healthy donors and cancer patients. The CDR3 sequence is 16 residues long. Trimming pared 3 bases from V and 2 bases from J, leaving 13 bases between. The germline V gene has CDR1 KGHSH and CDR2 LQKENI. Profiling relied on immunoSEQ multiplex PCR, and the TCRdb table lists in-frame clones only, not all of them. The sample consists of roughly 90,000 clones, about 89% of them appearing once. This receptor was taken from a woman aged 50 to 60 with colorectal cancer. Material: PBMCs. The rearrangement links TRBV18 to TRBJ2-2, with TRBD1 as a possible D gene (6 bases). CDR3 in amino acids: CASSPRQARNTGELFF. The CDR3 nucleotides read TGTGCCAGCTCACCCCGACAGGCCAGAAACACCGGGGAGCTGTTTTTT.